This T cell receptor (beta chain) was documented in a study of blood T cell repertoires in COVID-19. About the research overall: Acute-phase and convalescent COVID-19 samples originated in the United States, Italy and Spain. T cells, B-cell-depleted T cells, or PBMCs provided the cDNA or gDNA that served as material.

Germline trimming cut 3 bases from V and 5 bases from J; bases unmatched to any gene: 7. This CDR3 is built from 15 residues. Germline CDR1 SGHRS, CDR2 YFSETQ. As handled by the study authors: The authors estimated nucleated cell counts from reference gene primer amplification. Some clones are missing from TCRdb's copy, which holds only in-frame ones; the method was immunoSEQ multiplex PCR. From that table come the V and J calls and clone size; the DNA was used to work out D and trimming. The sample records over 40,000 clones, around 86% being singletons. What was sequenced was peripheral blood. This sequence originates from a woman older than 75 with acute or convalescent COVID-19. The rearrangement uses TRBV5-1 and TRBJ1-4; the match to TRBD1 covers 7 bases. This CDR3 reads CASSSQGGPNEKLFF. DNA for the CDR3: TGCGCCAGCAGCTCCCAAGGGGGCCCCAATGAAAAACTGTTTTTT.